Listed here are 32 T cell receptor beta chains from one sample, sequenced in a study of radiotherapy plus CTLA-4 blockade in lung cancer. Sequencing was performed with immunoSEQ multiplex PCR; in TCRdb, only in-frame clones are kept and a portion is missing. This table has 50,000 to 65,000 clones, 70% to 85% appearing once. This sample comprised peripheral blood, obtained from a patient treated with radiotherapy plus ipilimumab. The receptors were sampled from a human donor with non-small cell lung cancer whose response to radiotherapy plus ipilimumab could not be evaluated.

The CDR3 here is CASSLVGGGAGYGYTF. CDR3 sequence (DNA): TGTGCCAGCAGCTTAGTGGGCGGGGGGGCGGGCTATGGCTACACCTTC. The chain employs TRBV7-2 and TRBJ1-2; maybe TRBD1 (6 bases). V lost 1 base and J lost 4, with 16 bases in between. Germline-derived CDR1 and CDR2 are SGHTA and FQGNSA. CDR3 size: 16 residues.

This clone was counted once. The J gene is TRBJ2-1, the V gene TRBV4-3; TRBD2 aligns across 10 bases. V trimming: 0 bases; J trimming: 7 bases; junction bases outside the gene matches: 9. CDR3 length: 17 amino acids. Looked up from germline, CDR1 is LGHNA and CDR2 is YSLEER. For the CDR3, the DNA is TGCGCCAGCAGCCAAGATCTGGTAGCGGGGGGCGGAAATGAGCAGTTCTTC. Translating it yields CASSQDLVAGGGNEQFF.

The J gene is TRBJ2-3, the V gene TRBV7-6; 7 bases match TRBD2. This CDR3 contains 15 residues. The germline CDR1 and CDR2 sequences are SGHVS and FNYEAQ. V dropped 1 base and J dropped 6; count of bases not matched to a gene: 7. The CDR3 nucleotides read TGTGCCAGCAGCTTAGAGGCTAGCGGACCTGATACGCAGTATTTT. This translates into CASSLEASGPDTQYF.

The chain employs TRBV9 and TRBJ2-7; the D gene is possibly TRBD1 (5 bases). CDR1 and CDR2 (germline): SGDLS, YYNGEE. This CDR3 contains 13 residues. Trimming stripped 4 bases from V and 3 bases from J, with 11 bases between. CDR3 sequence (DNA): TGTGCCAGCAGCTCAGGGTTCGGCTACGAGCAGTACTTC. It codes for CASSSGFGYEQYF. Complete variable domain (other parts from reference TRBV9 and TRBJ2-7): DSGVTQTPKHLITATGQRVTLRCSPRSGDLSVYWYQQSLDQGLQFLIQYYNGEERAKGNILERFSAQQFPDLHSELNLSSLELGDSALYFCASSSGFGYEQYFGPGTRLTVT.

This chain connects TRBV6-6 to TRBJ1-1; D gene ambiguous. The V and J ends lost 7 bases and 1 base respectively, with 13 bases between them. Germline V lookup: CDR1 MNHNY, CDR2 SVGAGI (reference sequence). This CDR3 comprises 14 residues. CDR3: CASTPSRPNTEAFF. The CDR3, as DNA: TGTGCCAGCACCCCGAGCAGGCCGAACACTGAAGCTTTCTTT.

The V gene is TRBV7-8, the J gene TRBJ2-7; 11 bases agree with TRBD2. V trimming: 1 base; J trimming: 4 bases; junction bases outside the gene matches: 3. The germline V gene has CDR1 SGHVS and CDR2 FQNEAQ. The CDR3 totals 15 residues. DNA of the CDR3: TGTGCCAGCAGCTTAGGGCTAGCGGGGGGTTACGAGCAGTACTTC. Its protein product is CASSLGLAGGYEQYF.

The chain combines TRBV9 with TRBJ2-3, with TRBD2 matching 8 bases. J lost 1 base, V lost 4 bases, and 5 bases had no gene match. CDR3 size: 15 residues. Per the germline V gene, CDR1 is SGDLS and CDR2 is YYNGEE. Here the CDR3 reads CASSTLAARTDTQYF. The CDR3 DNA follows: TGTGCCAGCAGCACACTAGCGGCGCGCACAGATACGCAGTATTTT.

This clone was picked up one time. This chain links TRBV28 with TRBJ1-2; 7 bases line up with TRBD1. V shed 6 bases and J 8 bases; nucleotides not matched to a gene: 6. Germline V gene sequence: CDR1 MDHEN, CDR2 SYDVKM. The CDR3 sequence is 12 residues long. For the CDR3, the DNA is TGTGCCAGCAGCCCCCCAGGGGGAGGCTACACCTTC. Translated, it gives CASSPPGGGYTF.

This chain uses TRBV27 with TRBJ1-2; TRBD1 aligns across 9 bases. V gave up 5 bases and J gave up 7 bases; unmatched junction bases: 11. Germline lookup yields CDR1 MNHEY and CDR2 SMNVEV (reference sequence). The CDR3 has 15 amino acids. The CDR3 DNA is TGTGCCAGCAGTCCCCGGACAGGGGTTTTGGTTGGCTACACCTTC. It yields the protein CASSPRTGVLVGYTF.

V is TRBV5-1 and J is TRBJ1-1; D might be TRBD1 (6 bases). Deletions cut 0 bases from V and 4 bases from J, with 13 bases between. Germline CDR1 and CDR2: SGHRS and YFSETQ. This CDR3 spans 15 amino acids. The CDR3 protein is CASSLVGGPLTEAFF. The CDR3 nucleotides read TGCGCCAGCAGCTTGGTGGGGGGGCCCCTCACTGAAGCTTTCTTT.

This chain links TRBV27 with TRBJ2-7; TRBD2 might be the D (5 bases). Trimming took 5 bases from V and 2 from J, leaving 13 bases between them. CDR1 is MNHEY, CDR2 SMNVEV, per germline (reference sequence). The CDR3 has 14 amino acids. CDR3 DNA: TGTGCCAGCAGTCCCGATTTGGGAGCCTACGAGCAGTACTTC. Amino acid sequence: CASSPDLGAYEQYF.

Written as DNA, the CDR3 is TGTGCCAGCAGCTACGGACAGGCCGACCGGAACAATGAGCAGTTCTTC. Encoded protein: CASSYGQADRNNEQFF. The rearrangement joins TRBV5-4 to TRBJ2-1; 7 bases are a match to TRBD1. Germline V gene lookup returns CDR1 SGHNT and CDR2 YYREEE (reference sequence). With 3 bases clipped from V and 5 bases from J, the junction kept 11 bases outside the gene matches. This CDR3 contains 16 residues.

This clone was seen just once. The chain links TRBV5-4 to TRBJ1-1, with 8 bases aligning to TRBD1. V lost 2 bases to trimming and J lost 9 bases; unmatched junction nucleotides: 3. CDR1 is SGHNT and CDR2 is YYREEE in the germline V gene (reference sequence). The length of the CDR3 is 12 residues. As DNA, the CDR3 is TGTGCCAGCAGCTTACAGGGGGGTAAAGCTTTCTTT. Its protein is CASSLQGGKAFF.

V usage is TRBV28 and J usage is TRBJ2-1, with D perhaps matching TRBD1 (6 bases). CDR1 and CDR2 from the germline V gene are MDHEN and SYDVKM. Trimming removed 2 bases from V and 4 bases from J, with 12 bases in between. The CDR3 loop spans 15 amino acids. The CDR3, as DNA: TGTGCCAGCAGTTTACAGCAGGGGTCGTACAATGAGCAGTTCTTC. Translation: CASSLQQGSYNEQFF.

This sequence joins TRBV30 and TRBJ2-4; TRBD2 agrees at 14 bases. V was pared by 7 bases and J by 8 bases, with 10 bases of the junction left unmatched. From germline, CDR1 is GTSNPN and CDR2 SVGIG (reference sequence). CDR3 size: 15 residues. The CDR3 region is CASKTSGRARDIQYF. In DNA form, the CDR3 reads TGTGCCTCAAAGACTAGCGGGAGGGCCAGGGACATTCAGTACTTC. The full variable domain, its missing parts supplied by reference TRBV30 and TRBJ2-4, is SQTIHQWPATLVQPVGSPLSLECTVEGTSNPNLYWYRQAAGRGLQLLFYSVGIGQISSEVPQNLSASRPQDRQFILSSKKLLLSDSGFYLCASKTSGRARDIQYFGAGTRLSVL.

The chain joins TRBV7-9 to TRBJ2-4; D not certain. The V end was cut by 2 bases, the J end by 0 bases, with 8 bases between. Germline V gene lookup returns CDR1 SEHNR and CDR2 FQNEAQ (reference sequence). The CDR3 is 15 residues long. The chain's CDR3 is CASSLNGLAKNIQYF. CDR3 nucleotide sequence: TGTGCCAGCAGCTTAAACGGGTTAGCCAAAAACATTCAGTACTTC.

J is TRBJ1-2 and V is TRBV7-9; D possibly corresponds to TRBD1 (5 bases). There are 14 residues in the CDR3. Trimming removed 5 bases at V and 9 bases at J, with 19 bases between. Per germline, CDR1 SEHNR and CDR2 FQNEAQ (reference sequence). As DNA, the CDR3 is TGTGCCAGCAGCGAAGGAGGGGCAGCGGCGAGCTACACCTTC. This codes for CASSEGGAAASYTF.

This clone came up once. V gene TRBV18 combines with J gene TRBJ1-4, with 8 bases lining up with TRBD1. Losses at the gene ends were 2 bases for V and 9 bases for J; bases not matched to a gene: 8. The CDR3 totals 15 residues. The germline gives CDR1 KGHSH, CDR2 LQKENI. Here the CDR3 reads CASSPTTGEFQKLFF. The CDR3, as DNA: TGTGCCAGCTCACCAACGACAGGGGAGTTTCAAAAACTGTTTTTT.

The rearrangement links TRBV2 to TRBJ1-5, with unresolved D. The ends were cut back, 4 bases at V and 0 bases at J, with 7 bases in the middle. This CDR3 has 14 residues. Germline CDR1 reads SNHLY; CDR2 reads FYNNEI. The CDR3, as DNA: TGTGCCAGCAGTGGGGCTGATAGCAATCAGCCCCAGCATTTT. This encodes CASSGADSNQPQHF.

The V call is TRBV13, the J call TRBJ2-7, with a tentative D call TRBD1 (6 bases). The V end was cut by 10 bases, the J end by 2 bases, with 18 bases between. This CDR3 is built from 14 residues. The germline V gene has CDR1 PRHDT and CDR2 FYEKMQ (reference sequence). The CDR3 nucleotides are TGTGCCACCAGGACCCAGGGGTGGCCCTACGAGCAGTACTTC. As protein: CATRTQGWPYEQYF.

This rearrangement joins TRBV5-1 to TRBJ2-1; TRBD2 aligns across 14 bases. CDR3 length: 15 amino acids. Losses at the gene ends were 5 bases for V and 7 bases for J; bases not matched to a gene: 5. Per the germline V gene, CDR1 is SGHRS and CDR2 is YFSETQ. The CDR3 protein is CASSRLAGGYNEQFF. CDR3 DNA sequence: TGCGCCAGCAGTCGACTAGCGGGGGGGTATAATGAGCAGTTCTTC.

The J gene is TRBJ2-5, the V gene TRBV19; tentative D call: TRBD1 (5 bases). With the DNA end fitting TRBJ2-7 better, the J assignment may be wrong. The CDR3 extends over 15 amino acids. In germline, CDR1 is LNHDA, CDR2 SQIVND (reference sequence). DNA for the CDR3: TGTGCCAGTAGTATGTCGGCAGGGCGAGCCTACGAGCAGTACTTC. As protein: CASSMSAGRAYEQYF.

The CDR3, as DNA: TGTGCCAGCAGAGACCCGGGCCAAAGGGGGTACTTC. Translated, it gives CASRDPGQRGYF. This chain joins TRBV6-1 and TRBJ2-4; possibly TRBD1 for D (5 bases). The germline CDR1 and CDR2 sequences are MNHNS and SASEGT. The V end was cut by 6 bases, the J end by 15 bases, with 18 bases between. The CDR3 is 12 residues long.

This clone has just one count. The chain joins TRBV18 to TRBJ2-4, with 9 bases that match TRBD1. CDR3 length: 14 amino acids. The V gene's germline CDR1 is KGHSH and CDR2 LQKENI. Trimming removed 3 bases from V and 11 bases from J; junction bases left unmatched: 8. The CDR3 loop reads CASSPSEGQGLQYF. The CDR3, as DNA: TGTGCCAGCTCACCTTCCGAGGGACAGGGACTTCAGTACTTC.

This chain joins TRBV5-1 and TRBJ2-7, with unresolved D. CDR1 and CDR2 (germline): SGHRS, YFSETQ. The CDR3 runs to 16 residues. V gave up 2 bases and J gave up 5 bases, with 20 bases separating them. The CDR3 here is CASSFPHDGSGNEQYF. In DNA form, the CDR3 reads TGCGCCAGCAGCTTCCCCCACGACGGATCAGGTAACGAGCAGTACTTC.

This clone appeared a few times. The chain carries TRBV5-1 and TRBJ2-7, with 7 bases aligning to TRBD1. Germline V gene data show CDR1 as SGHRS and CDR2 as YFSETQ. After removal of 5 bases from V and 3 bases from J, the junction contained 11 bases not matched to a gene. The length of the CDR3 is 15 residues. This CDR3 reads CASRFYRDSYYEQYF. The CDR3 DNA reads TGCGCCAGCAGGTTCTACCGGGACAGCTACTACGAGCAGTACTTC.

This clone was seen once. V gene TRBV5-1 combines with J gene TRBJ1-1; tentatively, D is TRBD1 (5 bases). This CDR3 has 16 amino acids. V lost 1 base and J 0 bases, leaving 13 bases between the germline ends. Germline V lookup: CDR1 SGHRS, CDR2 YFSETQ. The DNA of the CDR3 is TGCGCCAGCAGCTTGTTCCAGGGTGGAATGAACACTGAAGCTTTCTTT. Translation: CASSLFQGGMNTEAFF.

The chain employs TRBV29-1 and TRBJ1-1; the D gene is possibly TRBD1 (5 bases). The CDR3 is 14 residues long. Trimming took off 4 bases at V and 0 bases at J, with 12 bases between the two ends. CDR1 SQVTM and CDR2 ANQGSEA come from the germline V gene. CDR3 sequence: CSVVFGTLNTEAFF. The CDR3 bases are TGCAGCGTTGTTTTCGGGACTCTGAACACTGAAGCTTTCTTT. The variable domain in full, with the rest retrieved from reference TRBV29-1 and TRBJ1-1, is SAVISQKPSRDICQRGTSLTIQCQVDSQVTMMFWYRQQPGQSLTLIATANQGSEATYESGFVIDKFPISRPNLTFSTLTVSNMSPEDSSIYLCSVVFGTLNTEAFFGQGTRLTVV.

The gene calls are TRBV25-1 and TRBJ1-2; D might be TRBD1 (6 bases). The CDR3 is 13 residues long. Germline lookup yields CDR1 MGHDK and CDR2 SYGVNS. V lost 5 bases and J 7 bases, leaving 14 bases between the germline ends. The CDR3 bases are TGTGCCAGCAGTACTTCAGGGGTCAGTGGCTACACCTTC. This codes for CASSTSGVSGYTF.

This chain connects TRBV18 to TRBJ1-3; TRBD1 aligns across 9 bases. From germline, CDR1 is KGHSH and CDR2 LQKENI. The CDR3 is 17 amino acids. After removal of 1 base from V and 1 base from J, the junction contained 5 bases not matched to a gene. DNA for the CDR3: TGTGCCAGCTCACCACTTGACAGGGGGTCTTCTGGAAACACCATATATTTT. Residues: CASSPLDRGSSGNTIYF.

The rearrangement joins TRBV29-1 to TRBJ1-1; D is ambiguous. V lost 4 bases and J lost 1, with 10 bases in between. The CDR3 extends over 13 amino acids. Germline assignment: CDR1 SQVTM and CDR2 ANQGSEA. CDR3 coding DNA: TGCAGCGTTGGAGCGCAGCAGAACACTGAAGCTTTCTTT. Amino acid sequence: CSVGAQQNTEAFF. Variable domain in full (rest from reference TRBV29-1 and TRBJ1-1): SAVISQKPSRDICQRGTSLTIQCQVDSQVTMMFWYRQQPGQSLTLIATANQGSEATYESGFVIDKFPISRPNLTFSTLTVSNMSPEDSSIYLCSVGAQQNTEAFFGQGTRLTVV.

V gene TRBV7-9 combines with J gene TRBJ1-4, with a weak D call TRBD1 (6 bases). The V end was cut by 4 bases, the J end by 9 bases, with 12 bases between. CDR1 and CDR2 from the germline V gene are SEHNR and FQNEAQ (reference sequence). The CDR3 is made up of 13 amino acids. CDR3 residues: CASSSNTGQKLFF. CDR3 sequence (DNA): TGTGCCAGCAGCTCAAACACAGGGCAAAAACTGTTTTTT.